This record concerns one TCR beta chain sequence. Isolated per sample were at least 7 million PBMCs. The data derive from a study of blood T cells in healthy people across ages. A J-beta primer mix and a sample-barcoded 5' primer were used in a second PCR of about 7 to 12 cycles. A template-switch adaptor with 12 random nucleotides tagged each cDNA molecule. A single record per CDR3 protein comes from TCRdb applying MiXCR to the 5' RACE reads. The data hold approximately 730,000 distinct CDR3 sequences, with 53% observed a single time. Germline values: CDR1 SGHRS, CDR2 YFSETQ. The CDR3 length is 14 residues.

The sequence came from a man of 80 years or more in good health. Sequencing input: blood. The V gene is TRBV5-1, the J gene TRBJ2-4, with D possibly being TRBD2 (6 bases). The DNA matches TRBJ2-7 better at its end, which makes the J call doubtful. CDR3 nucleotides: TGCGCCAGCGGCGTTCGGACGGGAGACTACGAGCAGTACTTC. Protein: CASGVRTGDYEQYF.